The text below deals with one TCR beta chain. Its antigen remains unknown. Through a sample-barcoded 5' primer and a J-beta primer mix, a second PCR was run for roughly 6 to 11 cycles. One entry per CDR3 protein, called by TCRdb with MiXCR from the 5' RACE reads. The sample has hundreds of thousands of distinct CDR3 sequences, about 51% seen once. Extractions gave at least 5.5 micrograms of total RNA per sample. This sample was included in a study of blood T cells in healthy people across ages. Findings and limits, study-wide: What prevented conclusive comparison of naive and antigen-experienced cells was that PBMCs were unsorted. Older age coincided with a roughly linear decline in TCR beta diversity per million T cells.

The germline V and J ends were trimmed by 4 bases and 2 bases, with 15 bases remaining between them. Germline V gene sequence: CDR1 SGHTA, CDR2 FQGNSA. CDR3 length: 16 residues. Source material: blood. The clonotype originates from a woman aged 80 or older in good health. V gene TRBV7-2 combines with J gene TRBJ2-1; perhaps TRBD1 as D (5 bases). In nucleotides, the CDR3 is TGTGCCAGCAGCTCCATAGGGGCGTTAGCCTACAATGAGCAGTTCTTC. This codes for CASSSIGALAYNEQFF.